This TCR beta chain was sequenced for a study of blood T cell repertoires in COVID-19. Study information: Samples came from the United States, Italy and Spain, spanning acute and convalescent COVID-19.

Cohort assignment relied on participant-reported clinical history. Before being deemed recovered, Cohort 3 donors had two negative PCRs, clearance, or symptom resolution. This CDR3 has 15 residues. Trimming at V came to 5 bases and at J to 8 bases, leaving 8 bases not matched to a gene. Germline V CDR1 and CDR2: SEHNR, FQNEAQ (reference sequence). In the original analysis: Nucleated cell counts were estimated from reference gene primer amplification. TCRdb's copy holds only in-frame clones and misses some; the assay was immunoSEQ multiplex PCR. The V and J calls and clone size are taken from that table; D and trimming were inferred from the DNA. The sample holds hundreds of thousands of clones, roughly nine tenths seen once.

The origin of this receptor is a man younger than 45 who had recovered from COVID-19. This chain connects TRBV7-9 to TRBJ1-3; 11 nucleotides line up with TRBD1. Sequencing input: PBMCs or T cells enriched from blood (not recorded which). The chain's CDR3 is CASSQDRGPRDTIYF. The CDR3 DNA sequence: TGTGCCAGCAGCCAGGACAGGGGGCCGCGCGACACCATATATTTT.